Listed here is a single TCR beta chain. No antigen is known for it. This sample is part of a study of T cell responses to AZD1222 COVID-19 vaccine. Points from the study as a whole: Most donors were white British, females outnumbered males, and clonal diversity was possibly underestimated.

Clones were sequenced by immunoSEQ multiplex PCR, and TCRdb holds only the in-frame ones, with some missing. This table has 100,000 to 150,000 clones, more than 85% appearing once. V was clipped by 0 bases and J by 4 bases, with 7 bases between them. Germline loops: CDR1 SGHDT, CDR2 YYEEEE. The CDR3 totals 13 residues. This clonotype was obtained from an adult in good health. Specimen: peripheral blood, collected on day 0 of AZD1222 vaccination. The chain couples TRBV5-6 to TRBJ1-2, with D tentatively TRBD1 (5 bases). The CDR3 DNA reads as TGTGCCAGCAGCTTGGACAGGACCTATGGCTACACCTTC. Translating it yields CASSLDRTYGYTF.